This T cell receptor (beta chain) stems from a study of blood T cell repertoires in COVID-19. Study as a whole: The United States, Italy and Spain were the sources of the acute and convalescent COVID-19 samples. Sources were T cells, B-cell-depleted T cells, or PBMCs; the material itself was cDNA or gDNA.

In the original processing: Reference gene primer amplification in the assay estimated nucleated cell counts. Sequenced by immunoSEQ multiplex PCR; TCRdb stores in-frame clones only, minus some. D and trimming come from the DNA, and the V and J calls and clone size come from that table. In the table there are 85,000 to 90,000 clones, about 82% of which are singletons. The CDR3 is 15 residues long. The V gene's germline CDR1 is MDHEN and CDR2 SYDVKM. V trimming: 6 bases; J trimming: 5 bases; junction bases outside the gene matches: 11. The chain has TRBV28 and TRBJ2-7, with 9 bases aligning to TRBD2. The sample was peripheral blood. This sequence was found in a human donor in a cohort sampled during active COVID-19. The CDR3 region has the DNA TGTGCCAGCAGACAGAGCGGGAGGTCCTGGGACGAGCAGTACTTC. Amino acid sequence: CASRQSGRSWDEQYF.